This T cell receptor beta chain emerged from a study of T cells in Graves' hyperthyroidism and ophthalmopathy. Stable Graves' hyperthyroidism meant no ophthalmopathy progression within 18 months. The source material, RNA transcripts, was used to amplify TCR beta CDR3 regions. With the HTBI primer set, the TCR CDR3 went through a first round of RT-PCR. TCRdb passed the multiplex PCR reads through MiXCR, listing each CDR3 protein once. The sample includes about 620,000 distinct CDR3 sequences, roughly 17% of them seen just once. Whole-study findings and limits: A median around 6 months before onset, the model predicted ophthalmopathy.

Trimming cost V 7 bases and J 0 bases; bases outside gene matches: 0. This CDR3 region has 13 residues. Germline loops: CDR1 MNHNS, CDR2 SASEGT. There are many counts of this clonotype. Its antigen is unknown. The J gene is TRBJ2-3, the V gene TRBV6-1; TRBD1 agrees at 8 bases. The clonotype originates from a woman aged 30 to 39 with Graves' hyperthyroidism. The material sequenced was blood. As DNA, the CDR3 is TGTGCCAGCAACAGGGGGAGCACAGATACGCAGTATTTT. It encodes CASNRGSTDTQYF.